This is a list of T cell receptor beta chains from one sample in a study of human T cells and chemical hapten exposure. Each CDR3 protein gets one entry after TCRdb re-called the RACE reads with MiXCR. Of roughly 120,000 distinct CDR3 sequences in the sample, around 10% were seen once. The material sequenced was whole blood, taken in connection with sensitization to the hapten diphenylcyclopropenone (DPC). These receptors were taken from a woman in her 50s with alopecia areata. Some clones in this sample may be carry-over from other donors' samples. Each CDR3 is given with its conserved first and last residue. D genes are given only for firm matches. Not every row has a clone size; where given, it reads once, few, many or a size class.

size: NA
D: NA
J: TRBJ1-1
V: TRBV12-3/TRBV12-4
DNA: TGTGCCAGCAACCCGTCAATGAACACTGAAGCTTTCTTT
CDR3: CASNPSMNTEAFF

size: many
D: NA
J: TRBJ1-2
V: TRBV5-1
DNA: TGCGCCAGCAGCTTGGATAATTCGGACGGCTACACCTTC
CDR3: CASSLDNSDGYTF

size: NA
D: TRBD2
J: TRBJ2-3
V: TRBV12-3/TRBV12-4
DNA: TGTGCCAGCATACCCGGGACTAGTACAGATACGCAGTATTTT
CDR3: CASIPGTSTDTQYF

size: NA
D: NA
J: TRBJ1-1
V: TRBV15
DNA: TGTGCCACCAGCAGAGATCCAGGGGCTACTGAAGCTTTCTTT
CDR3: CATSRDPGATEAFF

size: NA
D: TRBD1
J: TRBJ2-7
V: TRBV28
DNA: TGTGCCAGCAGATCGGAGGGACAGGCCTACGTCGACTACGAGCAGTACTTC
CDR3: CASRSEGQAYVDYEQYF

size: few
D: NA
J: TRBJ1-6
V: TRBV12-3/TRBV12-4
DNA: TGTGCCAGCAGTCCTAGTGCGAACCTTTCACCCCTCCACTTT
CDR3: CASSPSANLSPLHF

size: few
D: TRBD2
J: TRBJ2-1
V: TRBV20-1
DNA: TGCAGTGCTAGAAGGTCTAGCGGACACAATGAGCAGTTCTTC
CDR3: CSARRSSGHNEQFF

size: many
D: NA
J: TRBJ1-1
V: TRBV18
DNA: TGTGCCAGCTCTCCGATCCCGCGGAACACTGAAGCTTTCTTT
CDR3: CASSPIPRNTEAFF

size: NA
D: NA
J: TRBJ1-1
V: TRBV29-1
DNA: TGCAGCGTCGTAGGGGGTCGGAACACTGAAGCTTTCTTT
CDR3: CSVVGGRNTEAFF

size: few
D: TRBD1
J: TRBJ2-7
V: TRBV11-2
DNA: TGTGCCAGCAGCTTAGTAGGGACAGGGGCCGAGCAGTACTTC
CDR3: CASSLVGTGAEQYF

size: many
D: TRBD1
J: TRBJ1-2
V: TRBV28
DNA: TGTGCCAGCAGATATAGGGACAGACTAAACTATGGCTACACCTTC
CDR3: CASRYRDRLNYGYTF

size: few
D: TRBD1
J: TRBJ1-3
V: TRBV12-3/TRBV12-4
DNA: TGTGCCAGCAGTTTATCGGGGACAGGTTCTGGAAACACCATATATTTT
CDR3: CASSLSGTGSGNTIYF

size: NA
D: NA
J: TRBJ1-1
V: TRBV7-2
DNA: TGTGCCAGCAGCTTAACAGGGCTGATATCTGAAGCTTTCTTT
CDR3: CASSLTGLISEAFF

size: few
D: NA
J: TRBJ2-5
V: TRBV11-2
DNA: TGTGCCAGCAGCTGGAACAGGGCGAATCAAGAGACCCAGTACTTC
CDR3: CASSWNRANQETQYF

size: many
D: NA
J: TRBJ1-6
V: TRBV7-9
DNA: TGTGCCAGCAGCCTTACAGGCTTCCCCCTCCACTTT
CDR3: CASSLTGFPLHF

size: many
D: TRBD1
J: TRBJ2-1
V: TRBV14
DNA: TGTGCCAGCAGCCCACGGGGACAGCTTTACAATGAGCAGTTCTTC
CDR3: CASSPRGQLYNEQFF

size: few
D: NA
J: TRBJ1-2
V: TRBV28
DNA: TGTGCCAGCAGTTCACCAGCCTTGACAGGTCCGAACTATGGCTACACCTTC
CDR3: CASSSPALTGPNYGYTF

size: few
D: NA
J: TRBJ1-3
V: TRBV7-2
DNA: TGTGCCAGCAGCTTAGACGGGCGGTCGGAAAACACCATATATTTT
CDR3: CASSLDGRSENTIYF

size: NA
D: NA
J: TRBJ2-3
V: TRBV6-9
DNA: TGTGCCAGCAGCACAGATACGCAGTATTTT
CDR3: CASSTDTQYF

size: few
D: NA
J: TRBJ1-6
V: TRBV20-1
DNA: TGCAGTGCTAGGGACAGAAGCTCCTATAATTCACCCCTCCACTTT
CDR3: CSARDRSSYNSPLHF

size: many
D: NA
J: TRBJ2-7
V: TRBV20-1
DNA: TGCAGTGCTAGACTCACGGGGGTCTCATACGAGCAGTACTTC
CDR3: CSARLTGVSYEQYF

size: NA
D: NA
J: TRBJ1-1
V: TRBV2
DNA: TGTGCCAGCAGTGTAACCTTGGATTCCACTGAAGCTTTCTTT
CDR3: CASSVTLDSTEAFF

size: NA
D: NA
J: TRBJ1-1
V: TRBV28
DNA: TGTGCCAGCAGCTCCCTTTTTGAGGGGACTTTCTTT
CDR3: CASSSLFEGTFF

size: NA
D: TRBD2
J: TRBJ2-2
V: TRBV18
DNA: TGTGCCAGCTCATCACGAGGGCTAGCGGGAGGCCCTACGAACACCGGGGAGCTGTTTTTT
CDR3: CASSSRGLAGGPTNTGELFF

size: few
D: TRBD2
J: TRBJ2-1
V: TRBV9
DNA: TGTGCCAGCAGCGTCAGGGCTAGCGGGAGTTACAATGAGCAGTTCTTC
CDR3: CASSVRASGSYNEQFF

size: many
D: NA
J: TRBJ2-3
V: TRBV7-9
DNA: TGTGCCAGCAGCTTAGGGGTGGACGTCGATACGCAGTATTTT
CDR3: CASSLGVDVDTQYF

size: many
D: NA
J: TRBJ2-1
V: TRBV4-2
DNA: TGTGCCAGCAGCCAACCACAGGGACTCAATGAGCAGTTCTTC
CDR3: CASSQPQGLNEQFF

size: NA
D: TRBD2
J: TRBJ2-1
V: TRBV7-2
DNA: TGTGCCAGCAGCCGCCTAGCGGTTATGGGGAATGAGCAGTTCTTC
CDR3: CASSRLAVMGNEQFF

size: few
D: NA
J: TRBJ1-5
V: TRBV5-8
DNA: TGTGCCAGCAGCTTCCGGGCGCGGGATCAGCCCCAGCATTTT
CDR3: CASSFRARDQPQHF

size: many
D: TRBD1
J: TRBJ2-7
V: TRBV11-2
DNA: TGTGCCAGCAGCTACGCCTTTCTACAGGGGAACGTTGAAAGCTTC
CDR3: CASSYAFLQGNVESF

size: many
D: NA
J: TRBJ2-4
V: TRBV28
DNA: TGTGCCAGCAGTCCCAATGCTTGGGGAGCCAAAAACATTCAGTACTTC
CDR3: CASSPNAWGAKNIQYF

size: many
D: NA
J: TRBJ2-7
V: TRBV28
DNA: TGTGCCAGCATGATTCTGGACGAGCAGTACTTC
CDR3: CASMILDEQYF

size: NA
D: NA
J: TRBJ2-3
V: TRBV18
DNA: TGTGCCAGCTCACCACGACGGGAGCATGGAGATACGCAGTATTTT
CDR3: CASSPRREHGDTQYF

size: NA
D: TRBD1
J: TRBJ2-7
V: TRBV11-2
DNA: TGTGCCAGCAGCCCATGGACAGGGAACTACGAGCAGTACTTC
CDR3: CASSPWTGNYEQYF

size: NA
D: NA
J: TRBJ2-7
V: TRBV12-3/TRBV12-4
DNA: TGTGCCAGCACTTCACGGGACACTACCTACGAGCAGTACTTC
CDR3: CASTSRDTTYEQYF

size: many
D: NA
J: TRBJ1-1
V: TRBV6-5
DNA: TGTGCCAGCACCGGGAGCTACACTGAAGCTTTCTTT
CDR3: CASTGSYTEAFF

size: NA
D: NA
J: TRBJ1-2
V: TRBV28
DNA: TGTGCCAGCAGACCGGGCGTCCCGGGGCGAGGCTACACCTTC
CDR3: CASRPGVPGRGYTF

size: NA
D: NA
J: TRBJ1-1
V: TRBV18
DNA: TGTGCCAGCTCACGGGGACCGGCAGAGAACACTGAAGCTTTCTTT
CDR3: CASSRGPAENTEAFF